This TCR beta chain came from a study of long-term antiretroviral therapy in people with HIV (dated by TCRdb to between 2021 and 2024). General notes on the study: The earliest samples were collected approximately a decade before the 2015 WHO recommendation for immediate ART, a period when ART was typically delayed until CD4 counts fell. This retrospective serial study examined whether starting ART and sustained HIV suppression were associated with changes in the composition and diversity of the TRB repertoire in peripheral blood. From over 25 adults with confirmed HIV infection, the cohort provided 150 to 200 cryopreserved PBMC samples, gathered serially across a mean of about six years (range 1-12). Of the 30 or so participants with HIV, about a dozen were female. No cross-contamination during QIAcube processing was shown when test extractions of a monoclonal T-cell line were performed alongside a few dozen polyclonal samples.

Inclusion was restricted to participants for whom at least one PBMC sample before ART initiation and at least two post-ART samples were available. Every participant with HIV received treatment in the United States of America. Before DNA extraction, cryopreserved samples of roughly 0.9-10 million PBMC were thawed and then washed. At the time of the earliest PBMC sample, participants with HIV were aged between about 20 and 54 years. Each participant contributed PBMC samples from 1-4 timepoints before ART initiation and 2-8 timepoints after ART initiation, with a median of 7 samples. Serial HIV viral load, CD4+ T-cell count, ART history and demographic data were obtained for every participant. Genomic DNA was extracted from unsorted PBMC with a Qiagen kit on a QIAcube, processed in batches of 12 samples. The immunoSEQ hsTCRB v3.0 assay was used at survey level resolution for TRB variable region sequencing. TRB sequencing targeted a depth of 40,000-50,000 T-cell genomes per sample. TRB libraries were pooled and sequenced on an Illumina MiSeq using a v3 150-cycle kit. The source study handled its data this way. Repertoire analysis ran in R within a reproducible Nextflow workflow covering QC, data transformation and analysis. LymphoSeq2, an R package for AIRR-Seq data exploration, was used to implement custom analyses. A few samples yielding fewer than 5000 total TRB sequences were excluded, leaving 188 analyzed HIV repertoires. Among the 180 to 200 HIV repertoires that were kept, 59 were collected before ART initiation and 120 to 140 were collected after ART initiation. Each repertoire was downsampled to 5000 TRB nucleotide sequences, and summary statistics were averaged across 100 downsampling iterations. Only TRB sequences with CDR3 regions of at least seven amino acids were retained for analysis. Two measures captured diversity: a Shannon entropy-derived clonality score and the Gini coefficient. In the repertoire networks, any two of the top 5000 CDR3 amino acid sequences were linked whenever the two sequences differed by an edit distance of one. GLIPH2 predicted antigen specificity groups and MHC restriction for TRB CDR3 amino acid sequences. CDR3 amino acid sequences were matched against VDJdb and McPAS-TCR to flag known CMV, EBV, HIV or tissue antigen associations. Pre-ART, post-ART and control groups were compared with Wilcoxon signed-rank tests and Holm-Bonferroni correction. The immuneACCESS repertoire file appears here via TCRdb, limited to in-frame rearrangements. These files lack a portion of the clones; in checked studies, under half of the deficit traces to unresolved V genes, and the cause of the others is not known. Clone size and V and J calls were adopted from that table, with D and trimming inferred from the DNA. The sample table lists under 12,000 clones, under 90% of them with a count of one. The ten top clones hold around 21% of the sample.

The paper's findings and limits, for the study overall: Starting ART was linked to a significant rise in TRB diversity, yet even after long-term ART the diversity remained significantly lower than in transplant donor controls. Because pre-ART samples had limited cell numbers, profiling was done on unsorted PBMC rather than on sorted CD4+ and CD8+ T cells. Inferences about post-ART repertoire changes are limited because no data were available on ART adherence, viral resistance or therapy changes. Owing to limited PBMC availability, only the TCR beta chain was sequenced, without alpha chain pairing. CDR3 length ranges in HIV repertoires were narrower than in controls, and network structure suggested an antigen-experienced repertoire with only a slight naive shift after ART. Expanded TRB clones identified before ART initiation dominated the repertoire across all time points, though the dominance fluctuated and decreased in many PLHIV after ART. The samples were dated from about 2004 to 2017, and the ART regimens that were used may be less effective than current ART regimens.

To note about this clone: Its antigen remains undetermined. No base quality information exists; no much larger clone differs at one position.

The junction carries 5 bases between V and J, which are trimmed by 3 bases and 3 bases respectively. There are 13 amino acids in the CDR3, from cysteine to phenylalanine inclusive. The entry retains the CDR3 DNA only, 39 bases that are in frame from base 1. Looking up the germline V gene (reference sequence) yields CDR1 MNHEY and CDR2 SMNVEV. This specimen was unsorted PBMCs, taken 7 to 7.5 years after starting antiretroviral therapy. The receptor was isolated from a man aged 45-60 years with HIV. Recombination connected TRBV27 to TRBJ2-2; no D gene is confidently identified. For the CDR3, the sequence is CASSFFDTGELFF. The DNA sequence is as follows: TGTGCCAGCAGTTTCTTCGACACCGGGGAGCTGTTTTTT.